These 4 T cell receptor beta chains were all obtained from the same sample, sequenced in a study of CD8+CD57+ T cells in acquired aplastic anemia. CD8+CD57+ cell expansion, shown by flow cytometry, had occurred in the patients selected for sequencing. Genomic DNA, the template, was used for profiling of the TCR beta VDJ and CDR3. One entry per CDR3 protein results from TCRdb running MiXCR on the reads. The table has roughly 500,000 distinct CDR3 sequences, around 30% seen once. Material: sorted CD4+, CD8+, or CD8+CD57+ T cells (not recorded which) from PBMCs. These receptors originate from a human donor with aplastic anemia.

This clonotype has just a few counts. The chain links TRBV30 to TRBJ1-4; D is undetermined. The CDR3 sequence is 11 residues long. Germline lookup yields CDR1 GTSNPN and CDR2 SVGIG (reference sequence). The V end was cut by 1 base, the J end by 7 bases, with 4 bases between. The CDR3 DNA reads TGTGCCTGGAGTGAGGGTGAAAAACTGTTTTTT. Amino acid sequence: CAWSEGEKLFF.

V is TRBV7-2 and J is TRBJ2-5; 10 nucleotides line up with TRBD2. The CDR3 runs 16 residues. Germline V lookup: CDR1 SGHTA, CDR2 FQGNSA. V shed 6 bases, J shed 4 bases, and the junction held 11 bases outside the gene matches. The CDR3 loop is CASSRAAAGGGETQYF. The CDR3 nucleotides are TGTGCCAGCAGTAGGGCGGCAGCGGGAGGGGGAGAGACCCAGTACTTC.

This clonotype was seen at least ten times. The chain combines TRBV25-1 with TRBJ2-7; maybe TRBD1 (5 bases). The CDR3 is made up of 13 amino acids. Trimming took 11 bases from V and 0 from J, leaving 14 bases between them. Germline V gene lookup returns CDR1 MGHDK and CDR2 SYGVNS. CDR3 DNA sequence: TGTGCCTCCAAAGGGGCACTCTCCTACGAGCAGTACTTC. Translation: CASKGALSYEQYF.

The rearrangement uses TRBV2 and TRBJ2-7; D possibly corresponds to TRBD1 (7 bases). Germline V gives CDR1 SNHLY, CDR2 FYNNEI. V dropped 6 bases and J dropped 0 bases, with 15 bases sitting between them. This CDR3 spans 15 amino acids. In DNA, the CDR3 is TGTGCCAGCAGAGACAGGGACTTTCCCTCCTACGAGCAGTACTTC. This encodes CASRDRDFPSYEQYF.